This T cell receptor beta chain appears in the sequencing data of a study of shared clonotypes between healthy human individuals. Per the authors' pipeline: ImmunoSEQ sequences covered only the junction and lacked quality scores; filtering therefore differed. Assay used: immunoSEQ multiplex PCR; TCRdb lists only in-frame clones, some missing. The V and J calls and clone size are taken from that table; D and trimming were inferred from the DNA. Of about 2.3 million clones listed, 80% to 95% are singletons. V was trimmed by 1 base and J by 5 bases, leaving 11 bases between them. Germline V CDR1 and CDR2: MNHNS, SASEGT. The CDR3 extends over 14 amino acids.

This rearrangement joins TRBV6-1 to TRBJ1-1; TRBD1 is a possible D gene (5 bases). The sample comprised naive CD4+ T cells from PBMCs. The subset was: CD45RA+ positively selected. This TCR came from a man younger than 35 in good health. Some clones in this sample may be carry-over from other donors' samples. In DNA, the CDR3 is TGTGCCAGCAGTGAAGGGATTTGGGGGACTGAAGCTTTCTTT. This sequence encodes CASSEGIWGTEAFF.